The 10 T cell receptor beta chains below were found in one sample sequenced in a study of T cells in localized non-small cell lung cancer. The assay was immunoSEQ multiplex PCR, and TCRdb's table has in-frame clones only and misses some. This table has about 3,500 clones, around two fifths appearing once. Sequences were derived from lung tumor tissue, sampled before any cancer treatment. Every receptor here comes from a male donor older than 55 with stage I lung adenocarcinoma.

CDR3 coding DNA: TGTGCCTGGGCAGGGAATTTTGATTCACCCCTCCACTTT. It is translated as CAWAGNFDSPLHF. The chain links TRBV30 to TRBJ1-6, with D perhaps matching TRBD1 (5 bases). The V and J ends lost 5 bases and 8 bases respectively, with 13 bases between them. This CDR3 has 13 amino acids. CDR1 is GTSNPN, CDR2 SVGIG, per germline (reference sequence).

This chain uses TRBV28 with TRBJ1-1; D call uncertain. Between the trimmed V and J ends, which lost 8 bases and 3 bases, there was a span of 16 bases. CDR3 size: 14 residues. Per germline, CDR1 MDHEN and CDR2 SYDVKM. The CDR3 protein is CASRIGLLDTEAFF. For the CDR3, the DNA is TGTGCCAGCCGAATCGGGCTCCTGGACACTGAAGCTTTCTTT.

This clone was seen a handful of times. This chain joins TRBV4-1 and TRBJ1-4; D gene unclear. The CDR3 loop spans 16 amino acids. The germline gives CDR1 MGHRA, CDR2 YSYEKL. V lost 5 bases, J lost 0 bases, and 13 bases lay in between. The CDR3, as DNA: TGCGCCAGCAGCGAGGCCACCGGTTCAACTAATGAAAAACTGTTTTTT. This encodes CASSEATGSTNEKLFF.

The chain is built from TRBV11-3 and TRBJ1-5; 7 nucleotides match TRBD1. The CDR3 contains 14 residues. With 5 bases clipped from V and 4 bases from J, the junction kept 5 bases outside the gene matches. Germline assignment: CDR1 SGHNT and CDR2 YENEEA. The DNA of the CDR3 is TGTGCCAGCAGCCCCGGGACAGCGAATCAGCCCCAGCATTTT. It encodes CASSPGTANQPQHF.

This clone is medium-sized. The chain uses TRBV11-3 and TRBJ1-1, with TRBD1 as a possible D gene (5 bases). The CDR3 is made up of 15 amino acids. CDR1 is SGHNT and CDR2 is YENEEA in the germline V gene. Between the trimmed V and J ends, which lost 5 bases and 2 bases, there was a span of 15 bases. The CDR3 spells CASSLRVAENTEAFF. The CDR3 bases are TGTGCCAGCAGCCTCAGGGTTGCAGAAAACACTGAAGCTTTCTTT.

This chain connects TRBV28 to TRBJ1-6; D might be TRBD1 (5 bases). The CDR3 length is 13 residues. CDR1 MDHEN and CDR2 SYDVKM come from the germline V gene. The V end was cut by 8 bases, the J end by 7 bases, with 12 bases between. The CDR3 loop reads CASEDSINSPLHF. The CDR3 nucleotides read TGTGCCAGCGAAGACAGCATCAATTCACCCCTCCACTTT.

This chain connects TRBV6-8 to TRBJ2-1; possibly TRBD2 for D (5 bases). The CDR3 runs to 12 residues. Germline V gene lookup returns CDR1 MNHGY and CDR2 SAAAGT. V lost 6 bases to trimming and J lost 9 bases, with 12 bases between them. DNA of the CDR3: TGTGCCAGCAGCCCAGAGGGCCTTGAGCAGTTCTTC. Its translation is CASSPEGLEQFF.

This clone was seen a few times. The chain recombines TRBV9 with TRBJ2-2; 11 nucleotides match TRBD1. The CDR3 has 15 residues. CDR1 SGDLS and CDR2 YYNGEE come from the germline V gene. The trim removed 3 bases at V and 6 bases at J, leaving 4 bases unmatched. CDR3 sequence: CASSGTGGLPGELFF. The DNA of the CDR3 is TGTGCCAGCAGCGGGACAGGGGGCCTTCCCGGGGAGCTGTTTTTT. Full variable domain (missing parts from reference TRBV9 and TRBJ2-2): DSGVTQTPKHLITATGQRVTLRCSPRSGDLSVYWYQQSLDQGLQFLIQYYNGEERAKGNILERFSAQQFPDLHSELNLSSLELGDSALYFCASSGTGGLPGELFFGEGSRLTVL.

The chain employs TRBV19 and TRBJ2-1; TRBD2 might be the D (6 bases). Trimming shortened V by 4 bases and J by 3 bases, and 16 bases separated the two germline ends. Germline V gene sequence: CDR1 LNHDA, CDR2 SQIVND (reference sequence). The CDR3 sequence is 16 residues long. The DNA for the CDR3 is TGTGCCAGTAGTACCCTCATGGGGGGAGGCTACAATGAGCAGTTCTTC. Its protein is CASSTLMGGGYNEQFF.

The chain uses TRBV30 and TRBJ2-7; D is ambiguous. Trimming removed 1 base at V and 5 bases at J, with 15 bases between. CDR1 GTSNPN and CDR2 SVGIG come from the germline V gene (reference sequence). The CDR3 is made up of 14 amino acids. The CDR3 DNA reads TGTGCCTGGAGTGCCCTCGTGGGGATCGACGAGCAGTACTTC. Amino acids: CAWSALVGIDEQYF.